One sample yielded the 5 T cell receptor beta chains listed below, sequenced in a study of blood T cells in healthy people across ages. Then a second PCR, running about 6 to 12 cycles, was carried out with a sample-barcoded 5' primer and a J-beta primer mix. TCRdb recomputed calls from the 5' RACE reads with MiXCR, one row per CDR3 protein. The sample consists of roughly 1 million distinct CDR3 sequences, 25% of them appearing once. These sequences were also reported in another study, on T cells of mothers and their children.

The source material was blood. Receptors were obtained from a girl aged 2-9 years in good health.

The sample holds a few counts of this clonotype. CDR3 protein: CATSDLGTGAIQYF. The CDR3 DNA follows: TGTGCCACCAGTGATTTAGGGACAGGGGCCATTCAGTACTTC. V usage is TRBV24-1 and J usage is TRBJ2-4; 10 bases map to TRBD1. This CDR3 spans 14 amino acids. Losses at the gene ends were 1 base for V and 9 bases for J; bases not matched to a gene: 2. Per the germline V gene, CDR1 is KGHDR and CDR2 is SFDVKD.

The chain has TRBV12-3 or TRBV12-4 and TRBJ2-3; 11 bases map to TRBD1. This CDR3 contains 19 residues. V lost 5 bases and J lost 2; bases outside the gene matches: 15. The CDR3 DNA reads as TGTGCCAGCAGTCCTTGGACAGGGGGCTCCGGCTTGCACACAGATACGCAGTATTTT. Translated: CASSPWTGGSGLHTDTQYF.

A note on this clonotype: Being one base from a much bigger clone, this may be a read error. The missing conserved phenylalanine or tryptophan at the end of this CDR3 makes a read error likely. The rearrangement joins TRBV4-1 to TRBJ2-7; D tentatively fits TRBD1 or TRBD2 (5 bases each). From germline, CDR1 is MGHRA and CDR2 YSYEKL. The CDR3 covers 16 residues. Trimming left V 8 bases short and J 4 bases short, with 24 bases between. CDR3 sequence (DNA): TGCGCCAGCCAGGAAGGTCACGGGGCTGATGGGTACGAGCAGTACTCC. Protein sequence: CASQEGHGADGYEQYS.

This clonotype was counted a few times. The gene calls are TRBV6-2 or TRBV6-3 and TRBJ2-7; D unresolved. The better agreement between TRBJ2-1 and the DNA end casts doubt on the J call. Per the germline V gene, CDR1 is MNHEY and CDR2 is SVGEGT. This CDR3 contains 12 residues. Here the CDR3 reads CASQTLSNEQFF. CDR3 coding DNA: TGTGCCAGTCAAACACTGAGCAATGAGCAGTTCTTC.

The rearrangement links TRBV7-2 to TRBJ1-1, with a weak D call TRBD1 (5 bases). The CDR3 is made up of 13 amino acids. The germline gives CDR1 SGHTA, CDR2 FQGNSA. V was trimmed by 0 bases and J by 10 bases, leaving 12 bases between them. CDR3 sequence reads: CASSLAASRGAFF. DNA of the CDR3: TGTGCCAGCAGCTTAGCTGCCTCAAGGGGAGCTTTCTTT.